The next 10 T cell receptor beta chains were all read from a single sample in a study of blood T cells in healthy people across ages. A J-beta primer mix and a sample-barcoded 5' primer were used in a second PCR of roughly 7 to 12 cycles. TCRdb fed the 5' RACE reads into MiXCR, producing one record per CDR3 protein. The sample holds about 1,400,000 distinct CDR3 sequences; roughly 60% are singletons and the top ten take approximately 7%. The source material was blood. The receptor source for this set is a man aged 18-30 years in good health.

This clonotype has a handful of counts. The chain employs TRBV29-1 and TRBJ1-1; D unclear. Germline V gives CDR1 SQVTM, CDR2 ANQGSEA. CDR3 length equals 11 residues. V was clipped by 7 bases and J by 0 bases, with 6 bases between them. CDR3 amino acids: CSGRLNTEAFF. CDR3 in DNA: TGCAGCGGTCGTTTGAACACTGAAGCTTTCTTT.

The genes are TRBV7-2 and TRBJ2-5, with 8 nucleotides matching TRBD2. The CDR3 has 14 residues. Per the germline V gene, CDR1 is SGHTA and CDR2 is FQGNSA. J gave up 11 bases and V 3 bases, and 11 bases lay outside the gene matches. For the CDR3, the DNA is TGTGCCAGCAGCTTGGGACTAGGTAACAATGAGCAGTACTTC. Protein product: CASSLGLGNNEQYF.

The chain has TRBV7-6 and TRBJ2-7, with a weak D call TRBD2 (5 bases). CDR3 length equals 14 residues. Germline values: CDR1 SGHVS, CDR2 FNYEAQ. V was shortened by 5 bases and J by 6 bases, with 17 bases between the two germline ends. The CDR3 bases are TGTGCCAGCAGCCCCGTCGGGCGACGGGGCGAGCAGTACTTC. Encoded protein: CASSPVGRRGEQYF. Complete variable domain (other parts from reference TRBV7-6 and TRBJ2-7): GAGVSQSPRYKVTKRGQDVALRCDPISGHVSLYWYRQALGQGPEFLTYFNYEAQQDKSGLPNDRFSAERPEGSISTLTIQRTEQRDSAMYRCASSPVGRRGEQYFGPGTRLTVT.

The rearrangement uses TRBV7-9 and TRBJ2-1; 8 positions agree with TRBD1. Germline CDR1 and CDR2: SEHNR and FQNEAQ (reference sequence). The CDR3 sequence is 15 residues long. V dropped 1 base and J dropped 3; count of bases not matched to a gene: 2. The chain's CDR3 is CASSLEQGGYNEQFF. In DNA form, the CDR3 reads TGTGCCAGCAGCTTAGAACAGGGGGGCTACAATGAGCAGTTCTTC. Full variable domain (remainder filled in from reference TRBV7-9 and TRBJ2-1): DTGVSQNPRHKITKRGQNVTFRCDPISEHNRLYWYRQTLGQGPEFLTYFQNEAQLEKSRLLSDRFSAERPKGSFSTLEIQRTEQGDSAMYLCASSLEQGGYNEQFFGPGTRLTVL.

This chain connects TRBV4-2 to TRBJ2-7, with 13 bases fitting TRBD2. With 0 bases clipped from V and 7 bases from J, the junction kept 12 bases outside the gene matches. The CDR3 runs to 18 residues. Germline assignment: CDR1 LGHNA and CDR2 YNFKEQ. The CDR3 region has the DNA TGTGCCAGCAGCCAAGATATGTGGACTAGCGGGAGAGACAATGAGCAGTACTTC. Its protein product is CASSQDMWTSGRDNEQYF.

The chain joins TRBV6-5 to TRBJ2-7; D uncertain. The V gene's germline CDR1 is MNHEY and CDR2 SVGAGI. The ends were cut back, 6 bases at V and 2 bases at J, with 11 bases in the middle. The CDR3 is 13 amino acids. The CDR3 loop is CASRTDGTYEQYF. The CDR3 nucleotides read TGTGCCAGCAGGACCGACGGTACCTACGAGCAGTACTTC.

CDR3 nucleotides: TGCGCCAGCAGCCCCATGGGAGGGGGTGAAGCTTTCTTT. Protein product: CASSPMGGGEAFF. This chain uses TRBV5-1 with TRBJ1-1; perhaps TRBD1 as D (6 bases). Germline values: CDR1 SGHRS, CDR2 YFSETQ. V lost 4 bases and J lost 7, with 14 bases in between. The CDR3 totals 13 residues.

This clonotype was detected once. V gene TRBV4-1 combines with J gene TRBJ1-2; TRBD1 is a possible D gene (5 bases). The germline V and J ends were trimmed by 4 bases and 2 bases, with 14 bases remaining between them. This CDR3 is built from 15 residues. Germline loops: CDR1 MGHRA, CDR2 YSYEKL. CDR3 sequence (DNA): TGCGCCAGCAGCCCGACCGCGACAGAGAACTATGGCTACACCTTC. Translated: CASSPTATENYGYTF.

This clonotype was seen just once. The chain joins TRBV7-8 to TRBJ1-1; tentatively, D is TRBD1 (5 bases). This CDR3 comprises 15 residues. Between the trimmed V and J ends, which lost 1 base and 4 bases, there was a span of 13 bases. CDR1 is SGHVS, CDR2 FQNEAQ, per germline. CDR3 loop: CASSLGRGESTEAFF. In nucleotides, the CDR3 is TGTGCCAGCAGCTTAGGGCGGGGGGAATCCACTGAAGCTTTCTTT.

The V call is TRBV7-9, the J call TRBJ2-7; D is uncertain. The CDR3 extends over 16 amino acids. Trimming removed 1 base from V and 2 bases from J, with 15 bases in between. Germline-derived CDR1 and CDR2 are SEHNR and FQNEAQ (reference sequence). The CDR3 region has the DNA TGTGCCAGCAGCTTAGTCCGCTCCCCCATGCCCTACGAGCAGTACTTC. The encoded protein is CASSLVRSPMPYEQYF.